Sequencing of this T cell receptor (beta chain) was carried out in a study of CD8 T cells in ankylosing spondylitis (dated 2017 in TCRdb). Background on the whole study: The study set out to find disease-linked TCR variants by profiling T cell receptor beta repertoires in ankylosing spondylitis patients and healthy donors. The full study cohort was made up of roughly 25 ankylosing spondylitis patients and roughly 100 healthy donors. Peripheral blood samples were taken, and synovial fluid was additionally collected from ankylosing spondylitis patients.

V is cut back by 0 bases and J by 1 base, with 11 bases in the junction unmatched. CDR1 and CDR2, looked up from the germline V gene (reference sequence), are DFQATT and SNEGSKA. The CDR3, from cysteine to phenylalanine, totals 17 residues. The CDR3 DNA has 51 bases and is translated from base 1. The sequencing machine was an Illumina HiSeq 2500. TCR beta libraries were prepared by quantitative 5'-RACE with molecular barcodes. The original methods were these. A new computational method based on a probabilistic model of VDJ rearrangement was used to identify disease-linked TCR variants. The raw public data were reprocessed by TCRdb itself: fastp quality trimming at Q25, MiXCR clonotype calling, in-frame beta chains only. Merged by CDR3 protein, the rows form single entries marked with the most common genes and DNA. The V and J calls and clone size come from TCRdb's table, not from the authors' own analysis. This sample lists about 240,000 distinct CDR3 sequences; about 10% were detected once. The top ten hold approximately 6.6% of the sample.

This clonotype came up many times. Its cognate antigen has yet to be identified. Per-base quality was not reported, and no clone a single base away is much larger than it. Points the paper makes about the study in general: Significant enrichment of the disease-linked clones was reported in matched synovial fluid samples from ankylosing spondylitis patients. Blood from ankylosing spondylitis patients appeared to be characterized by a TCR beta motif composed of under ten highly homologous amino acid variants. Some of the motif variants had been reported before in the synovial fluid and blood of reactive arthritis patients, a finding that suggests common disease-initiation mechanisms. The disease-linked clones had a CD8+ phenotype and were found at relatively low frequencies in peripheral blood.

Sequenced: blood, either unsorted or a sorted T cell fraction (not recorded which). The V and J segments used are TRBV20-1 and TRBJ1-2, with 7 bases aligning to TRBD1. This sequence originates from a male donor with ankylosing spondylitis or in good health (not recorded which). The sequence in DNA is TGCAGTGCTAGAGACGAGGACAGGAGCCTCTATAACTATGGCTACACCTTC. This encodes CSARDEDRSLYNYGYTF.